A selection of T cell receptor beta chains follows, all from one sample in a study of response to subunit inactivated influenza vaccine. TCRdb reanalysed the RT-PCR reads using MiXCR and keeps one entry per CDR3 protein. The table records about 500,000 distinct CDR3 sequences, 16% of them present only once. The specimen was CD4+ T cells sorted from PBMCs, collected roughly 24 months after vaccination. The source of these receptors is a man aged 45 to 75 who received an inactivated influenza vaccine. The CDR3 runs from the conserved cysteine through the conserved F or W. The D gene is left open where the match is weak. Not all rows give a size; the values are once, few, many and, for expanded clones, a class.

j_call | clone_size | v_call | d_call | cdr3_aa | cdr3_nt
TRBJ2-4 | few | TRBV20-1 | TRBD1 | CSARDPRQGEKNIQYF | TGCAGTGCTAGAGATCCTCGACAGGGCGAGAAAAACATTCAGTACTTC
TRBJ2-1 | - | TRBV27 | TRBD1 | CASSFSGTGMINEQFF | TGTGCCAGCAGTTTCTCCGGGACAGGGATGATCAATGAGCAGTTCTTC
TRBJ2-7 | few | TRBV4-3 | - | CASSQEGQGLYEQYF | TGCGCCAGCAGCCAAGAAGGGCAGGGGCTCTACGAGCAGTACTTC
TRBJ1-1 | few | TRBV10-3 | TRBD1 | CAISDGTGNTEAFF | TGTGCCATCAGTGATGGGACAGGGAACACTGAAGCTTTCTTT
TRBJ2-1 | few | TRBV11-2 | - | CASSTSFGNEQFF | TGTGCCAGCAGCACCAGCTTTGGTAATGAGCAGTTCTTC
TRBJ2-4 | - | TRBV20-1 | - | CSARLAQLGNIQYF | TGCAGTGCTAGACTAGCGCAACTAGGTAACATTCAGTACTTC
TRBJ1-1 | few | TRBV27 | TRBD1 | CASSFRAGGGEAFF | TGTGCCAGCAGTTTCCGGGCAGGGGGTGGTGAAGCTTTCTTT
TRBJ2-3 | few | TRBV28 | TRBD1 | CASSVDRGRIDTQYF | TGTGCCAGCAGTGTGGACAGGGGGCGTATAGATACGCAGTATTTT
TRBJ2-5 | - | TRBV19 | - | CASSMGEQRTQYF | TGTGCCAGTAGTATGGGCGAGCAGCGGACCCAGTACTTC
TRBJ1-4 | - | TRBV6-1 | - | CASKSYSRGANEKLFF | TGTGCCAGCAAATCCTATTCACGTGGCGCTAATGAAAAACTGTTTTTT
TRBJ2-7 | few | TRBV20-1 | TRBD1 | CSAGRGDSAYEQYF | TGCAGTGCTGGTAGAGGGGACAGCGCGTACGAGCAGTACTTC
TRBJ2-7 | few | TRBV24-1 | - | CATSDGTDSYEQYF | TGTGCCACCAGTGATGGGACGGACTCCTACGAGCAGTACTTC
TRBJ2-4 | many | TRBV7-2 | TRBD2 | CASSLASGMLAKNIQYF | TGTGCCAGCAGCTTAGCTAGCGGGATGCTAGCCAAAAACATTCAGTACTTC
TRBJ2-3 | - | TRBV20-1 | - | CSASLGDTQYF | TGCAGTGCTAGTTTGGGAGATACGCAGTATTTT
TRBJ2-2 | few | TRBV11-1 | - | CASSPPLGRRIKNTGELFF | TGTGCCAGCAGCCCACCCTTGGGGCGGAGGATTAAGAACACCGGGGAGCTGTTTTTT
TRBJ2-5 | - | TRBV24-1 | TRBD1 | CATSDPGQIQETQYF | TGTGCCACCAGTGATCCGGGACAGATACAAGAGACCCAGTACTTC
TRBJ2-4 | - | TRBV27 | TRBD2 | CASSPQGLAGTKNIQYF | TGTGCCAGCAGTCCACAGGGACTAGCGGGGACTAAAAACATTCAGTACTTC
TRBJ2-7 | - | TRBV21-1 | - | CASSTRTGACSYEQYF | TGTGCCAGCAGCACCAGGACAGGTGCCTGCTCCTACGAGCAGTACTTC
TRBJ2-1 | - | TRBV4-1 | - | CASSQDVGLYYNEQFF | TGCGCCAGCAGCCAAGATGTGGGGCTTTACTACAATGAGCAGTTCTTC
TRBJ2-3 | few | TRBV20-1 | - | CSATDGRDTQYF | TGCAGTGCTACGGACGGAAGAGATACGCAGTATTTT
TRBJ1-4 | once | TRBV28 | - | CASSIPGLEKLFF | TGTGCCAGCAGTATCCCGGGTCTTGAAAAACTGTTTTTT
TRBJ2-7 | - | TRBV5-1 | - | CASSLDSSSYEQYF | TGCGCCAGCAGCTTAGACTCCAGCTCCTACGAGCAGTACTTC
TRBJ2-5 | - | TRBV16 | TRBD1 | CASSQSRGRETQYF | TGTGCCAGCAGCCAATCAAGGGGGCGAGAGACCCAGTACTTC
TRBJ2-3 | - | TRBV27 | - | CASSFGEGRGTDTQYF | TGTGCCAGCAGTTTCGGTGAGGGGAGAGGCACAGATACGCAGTATTTT
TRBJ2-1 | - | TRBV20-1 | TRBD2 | CSAGLAGASYNEQFF | TGCAGTGCAGGACTAGCGGGGGCCTCCTACAATGAGCAGTTCTTC
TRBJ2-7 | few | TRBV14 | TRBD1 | CASSALGQVFYEQYF | TGTGCCAGCAGCGCCTTAGGACAGGTGTTCTACGAGCAGTACTTC
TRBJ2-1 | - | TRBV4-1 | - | CASSQGPRRFF | TGCGCCAGCAGCCAAGGTCCGAGGCGGTTCTTC
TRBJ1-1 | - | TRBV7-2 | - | CASSLGAGLGSNTEAFF | TGTGCCAGCAGCTTAGGGGCAGGACTAGGGTCCAACACTGAAGCTTTCTTT
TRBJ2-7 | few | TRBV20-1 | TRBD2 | CSARGTSGGQKTYEQYF | TGCAGTGCTAGAGGTACTAGCGGGGGTCAGAAAACCTACGAGCAGTACTTC
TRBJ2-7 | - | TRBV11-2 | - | CASSFSSGGGREYF | TGTGCCAGCAGCTTCTCGAGTGGGGGAGGAAGGGAATACTTC
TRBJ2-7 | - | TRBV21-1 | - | CASSQSETRGYEQYF | TGTGCCAGCAGCCAGTCCGAAACTAGGGGTTACGAGCAGTACTTC
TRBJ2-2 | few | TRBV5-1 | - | CASSLRLVGTGELFF | TGCGCCAGCAGCTTGCGGCTGGTGGGAACCGGGGAGCTGTTTTTT
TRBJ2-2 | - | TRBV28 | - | CASRAVGSETGELFF | TGTGCCAGCAGGGCCGTGGGTTCCGAAACCGGGGAGCTGTTTTTT
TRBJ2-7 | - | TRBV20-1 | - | CSAREGGVSEQYF | TGCAGTGCTAGAGAAGGGGGAGTTAGCGAGCAGTACTTC
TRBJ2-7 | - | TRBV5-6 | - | CASSSRLRTDYEQYF | TGTGCCAGCAGCTCACGATTAAGGACGGACTACGAGCAGTACTTC
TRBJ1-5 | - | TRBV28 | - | CASSTPMSWQPQHF | TGTGCCAGCAGTACCCCTATGTCGTGGCAGCCCCAGCATTTT
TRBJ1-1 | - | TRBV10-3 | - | CAISESRASRGEAFF | TGTGCCATCAGTGAGTCGAGGGCATCTAGGGGTGAAGCTTTCTTT
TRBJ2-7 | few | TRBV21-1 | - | CASSWTSYEQYF | TGTGCCAGCAGTTGGACAAGCTACGAGCAGTACTTC
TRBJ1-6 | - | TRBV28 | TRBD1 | CASSLAGQGYNSPLHF | TGTGCCAGCAGTTTGGCGGGACAGGGCTATAATTCACCCCTCCACTTT
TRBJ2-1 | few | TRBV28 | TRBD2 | CASSFRAGAGNEQFF | TGTGCCAGCAGTTTCCGGGCGGGAGCCGGAAATGAGCAGTTCTTC
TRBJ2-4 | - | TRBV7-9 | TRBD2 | CASTGGGSFKNIQYF | TGTGCCAGCACGGGGGGAGGTTCATTCAAAAACATTCAGTACTTC
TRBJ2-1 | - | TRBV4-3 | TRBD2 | CASSQDLLAGGLNEQFF | TGCGCCAGCAGCCAAGATCTGCTAGCGGGGGGGCTGAATGAGCAGTTCTTC